Presented here are 11 T cell receptor beta chains from one specimen sequenced in a study of beta chain features in type 1 diabetes. The sequenced template was cDNA made from the entire isolated RNA. Only in-frame clones appear in the TCRdb table, and some are missing; sequencing was by immunoSEQ multiplex PCR. This table holds fewer than 900,000 clones, roughly a sixth found once. Sequenced input: naive CD4+ T cells from blood. Receptor source: a woman under 30 in good health.

The chain has TRBV4-1 and TRBJ2-3; tentatively, D is TRBD1 (5 bases). The CDR3 loop spans 14 amino acids. Germline CDR1 and CDR2: MGHRA and YSYEKL. The V and J ends lost 3 bases and 6 bases respectively, with 13 bases between them. CDR3 sequence reads: CASSQATVLDTQYF. The CDR3 DNA is TGCGCCAGCAGCCAGGCGACAGTACTGGATACGCAGTATTTT.

This clone was counted a few times. This chain uses TRBV7-9 with TRBJ2-1, with 8 positions matching TRBD2. Germline V gene data show CDR1 as SEHNR and CDR2 as FQNEAQ (reference sequence). The CDR3 runs 19 residues. J lost 3 bases, V lost 7 bases, and 20 bases had no gene match. The CDR3 bases are TGTGCCAGCATCTCCCCGACTAGCGATCCCACTCATTTCTACAATGAGCAGTTCTTC. Encoded protein: CASISPTSDPTHFYNEQFF.

This rearrangement joins TRBV28 to TRBJ2-7, with TRBD2 identical over 7 bases. V was clipped by 5 bases and J by 3 bases; unmatched bases: 10. Germline V CDR1 and CDR2: MDHEN, SYDVKM. The CDR3 extends over 15 amino acids. As DNA, the CDR3 is TGTGCCAGCAGTCTGGCGTCTAGCGGACACTACGAGCAGTACTTC. Its translation is CASSLASSGHYEQYF. The entire variable domain, with the rest obtained from reference TRBV28 and TRBJ2-7, is as follows: DVKVTQSSRYLVKRTGEKVFLECVQDMDHENMFWYRQDPGLGLRLIYFSYDVKMKEKGDIPEGYSVSREKKERFSLILESASTNQTSMYLCASSLASSGHYEQYFGPGTRLTVT.

The gene calls are TRBV28 and TRBJ2-6; maybe TRBD2 (6 bases). The ends were cut back, 3 bases at V and 2 bases at J, with 14 bases in the middle. The CDR3 spans 17 residues. Looked up from germline, CDR1 is MDHEN and CDR2 is SYDVKM. CDR3 DNA: TGTGCCAGCAGTTTTGGGGGGTTCGGGACTGGGGCCAACGTCCTGACTTTC. It specifies CASSFGGFGTGANVLTF.

The J gene is TRBJ2-1, the V gene TRBV7-9, with 13 bases aligning to TRBD2. Germline lookup yields CDR1 SEHNR and CDR2 FQNEAQ (reference sequence). V was clipped by 5 bases and J by 5 bases; unmatched bases: 3. There are 15 residues in the CDR3. CDR3 nucleotides: TGTGCCAGCAGCCCCGGACTAGCGGGAGACAATGAGCAGTTCTTC. Protein product: CASSPGLAGDNEQFF.

The chain combines TRBV5-1 with TRBJ2-5, with TRBD1 as a possible D gene (6 bases). The germline CDR1 and CDR2 sequences are SGHRS and YFSETQ. The CDR3 has 16 residues. Trimming took off 4 bases at V and 1 base at J, with 17 bases between the two ends. In DNA, the CDR3 is TGCGCCAGCAGCCGGTGGAACAGGGCGATCCAAGAGACCCAGTACTTC. Its translation: CASSRWNRAIQETQYF. The whole variable domain, remainder taken from reference TRBV5-1 and TRBJ2-5, is KAGVTQTPRYLIKTRGQQVTLSCSPISGHRSVSWYQQTPGQGLQFLFEYFSETQRNKGNFPGRFSGRQFSNSRSEMNVSTLELGDSALYLCASSRWNRAIQETQYFGPGTRLLVL.

V gene TRBV28 combines with J gene TRBJ2-7; 8 bases align to TRBD2. Trimming at V came to 4 bases and at J to 3 bases, leaving 11 bases not matched to a gene. Germline V gene sequence: CDR1 MDHEN, CDR2 SYDVKM. The CDR3 consists of 16 residues. CDR3 loop: CASSSLGTGLVYEQYF. Written as DNA, the CDR3 is TGTGCCAGCAGTTCCCTGGGAACGGGACTAGTCTACGAGCAGTACTTC.

Concerning this clone itself: The sample carries other DNA sequences with the same CDR3. The CDR3 DNA is TGTGCCAGCAGTTTATCCGGGGGAACCTATGGCTACACCTTC. Translating it yields CASSLSGGTYGYTF. This chain links TRBV28 with TRBJ1-2; D is possibly TRBD1 (5 bases). The ends were cut back, 1 base at V and 4 bases at J, with 10 bases in the middle. The CDR3 length is 14 residues. The germline V gene has CDR1 MDHEN and CDR2 SYDVKM.

The V gene is TRBV18, the J gene TRBJ1-5, with 11 bases identical to TRBD1. Germline CDR1 and CDR2: KGHSH and LQKENI. Trimming took 4 bases from V and 5 from J; bases not matched to a gene: 1. This CDR3 comprises 14 residues. The CDR3 DNA follows: TGTGCCAGCTCACTGGACAGGGGGCATCAGCCCCAGCATTTT. This translates into CASSLDRGHQPQHF.

The genes are TRBV29-1 and TRBJ2-7, with D tentatively TRBD2 (5 bases). Germline CDR1 and CDR2: SQVTM and ANQGSEA. The CDR3 is 12 amino acids. The ends were cut back, 4 bases at V and 3 bases at J, with 10 bases in the middle. The CDR3 is CSVVERSYEQYF. In DNA form, the CDR3 reads TGCAGCGTTGTGGAGCGGAGCTACGAGCAGTACTTC.

This clone was picked up a small number of times. The chain uses TRBV19 and TRBJ1-5; 7 positions agree with TRBD1. Germline assignment: CDR1 LNHDA and CDR2 SQIVND (reference sequence). Unmatched junction bases numbered 8, after V lost 6 bases and J lost 3 bases. The CDR3 runs 15 residues. CDR3 in amino acids: CASSHPGTVNQPQHF. The CDR3 DNA sequence: TGTGCCAGTAGCCACCCCGGGACAGTCAATCAGCCCCAGCATTTT.